This paragraph reports one T cell receptor (beta chain). The record originates from a study of blood T cell repertoires in COVID-19. Study-level background: Nucleic acid was either cDNA or gDNA, and it came from T cells, B-cell-depleted T cells, or PBMCs.

As handled by the study authors: The assay estimated nucleated cells by amplifying reference gene primers. Libraries were prepared by immunoSEQ multiplex PCR; TCRdb keeps only in-frame clonotypes and omits some of them. V, J and clone size derive from that table, while D and trimming were established from the DNA sequence. The sample includes hundreds of thousands of clones, roughly 80% seen only once; the top ten take 3% to 4%. CDR1 is LNHDA, CDR2 SQIVND, per germline (reference sequence). The V segment lost 8 bases and the J segment 5 bases; nucleotides outside the gene matches: 9. CDR3 size: 15 residues.

This sequence joins TRBV19 and TRBJ2-3, with 11 bases lining up with TRBD2. Input material: peripheral blood. This clonotype originated in a woman in her thirties or forties with active or convalescent COVID-19. This chain's CDR3 is CASPPLAGVIDTQYF. The CDR3 DNA is TGTGCCAGTCCACCACTAGCGGGGGTGATAGATACGCAGTATTTT.